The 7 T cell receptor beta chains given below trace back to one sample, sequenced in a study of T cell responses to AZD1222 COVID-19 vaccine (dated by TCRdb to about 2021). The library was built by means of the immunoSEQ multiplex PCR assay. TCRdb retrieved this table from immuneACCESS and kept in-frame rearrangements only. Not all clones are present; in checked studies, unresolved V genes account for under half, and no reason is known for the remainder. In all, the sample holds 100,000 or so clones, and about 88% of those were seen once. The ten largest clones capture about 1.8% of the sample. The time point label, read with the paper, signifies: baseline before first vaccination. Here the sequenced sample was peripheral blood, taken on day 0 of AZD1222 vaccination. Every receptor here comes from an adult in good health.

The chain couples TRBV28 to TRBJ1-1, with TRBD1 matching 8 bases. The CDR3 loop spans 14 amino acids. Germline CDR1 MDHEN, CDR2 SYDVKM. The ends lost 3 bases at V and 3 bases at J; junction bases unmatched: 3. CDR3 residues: CASSFGTGHTEAFF. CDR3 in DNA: TGTGCCAGCAGTTTCGGGACAGGCCACACTGAAGCTTTCTTT.

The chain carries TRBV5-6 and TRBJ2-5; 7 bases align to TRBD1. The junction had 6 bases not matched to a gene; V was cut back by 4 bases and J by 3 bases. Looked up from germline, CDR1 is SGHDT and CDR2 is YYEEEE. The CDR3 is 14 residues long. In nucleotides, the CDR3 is TGTGCCAGCAGCGGCCACGGGACAGAAGAGACCCAGTACTTC. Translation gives CASSGHGTEETQYF.

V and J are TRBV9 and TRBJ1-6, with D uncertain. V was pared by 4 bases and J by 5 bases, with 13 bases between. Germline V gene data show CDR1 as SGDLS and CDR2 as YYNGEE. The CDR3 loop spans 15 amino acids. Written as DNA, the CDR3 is TGTGCCAGCAGCTCGGATCCTTGGAATAATTCACCCCTCCACTTT. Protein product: CASSSDPWNNSPLHF.

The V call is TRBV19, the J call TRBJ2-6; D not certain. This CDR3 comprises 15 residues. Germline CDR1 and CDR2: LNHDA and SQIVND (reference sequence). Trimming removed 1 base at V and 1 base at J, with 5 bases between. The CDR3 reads CASSIAVSGANVLTF. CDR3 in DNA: TGTGCCAGTAGTATAGCGGTATCTGGGGCCAACGTCCTGACTTTC.

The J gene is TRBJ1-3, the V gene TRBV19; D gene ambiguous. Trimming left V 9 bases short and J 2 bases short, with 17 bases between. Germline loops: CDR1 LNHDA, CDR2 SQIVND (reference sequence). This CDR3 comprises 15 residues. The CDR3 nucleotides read TGTGCCAGCAAATGGGAGGGCAAGACTGGAAACACCATATATTTT. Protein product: CASKWEGKTGNTIYF.

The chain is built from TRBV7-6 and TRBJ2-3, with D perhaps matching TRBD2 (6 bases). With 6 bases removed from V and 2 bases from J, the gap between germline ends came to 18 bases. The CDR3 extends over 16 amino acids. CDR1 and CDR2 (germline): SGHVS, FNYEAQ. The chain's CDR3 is CASSSGPGEITDTQYF. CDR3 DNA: TGTGCCAGCAGTTCGGGGCCGGGGGAGATCACAGATACGCAGTATTTT. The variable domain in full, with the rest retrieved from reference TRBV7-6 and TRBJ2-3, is GAGVSQSPRYKVTKRGQDVALRCDPISGHVSLYWYRQALGQGPEFLTYFNYEAQQDKSGLPNDRFSAERPEGSISTLTIQRTEQRDSAMYRCASSSGPGEITDTQYFGPGTRLTVL.

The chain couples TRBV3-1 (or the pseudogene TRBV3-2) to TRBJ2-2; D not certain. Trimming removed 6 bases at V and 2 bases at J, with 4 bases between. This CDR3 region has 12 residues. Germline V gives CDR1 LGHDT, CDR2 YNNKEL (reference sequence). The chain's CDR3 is CASSPNTGELFF. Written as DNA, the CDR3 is TGTGCCAGCAGTCCTAACACCGGGGAGCTGTTTTTT.